Listed below are T cell receptor beta chains from one sample, sequenced in a study of blood T cell repertoires in COVID-19. Clones were sequenced by immunoSEQ multiplex PCR, and TCRdb holds only the in-frame ones, with some missing. Of about 170,000 clones detected, 92% appear once; the ten largest clones hold nearly 5%. The sample consisted of peripheral blood. The receptors were gathered from a young man with COVID-19, enrolled during active disease. CDR3s include the opening cysteine and the closing phenylalanine or tryptophan. The D gene is left open where the match is weak. Clone size is stated in some rows and not others, as once, few, many or a class when expanded.

V gene: TRBV7-3; J gene: TRBJ2-1; CDR3 length: 14; clone size: -; D gene: -; CDR3 DNA: TGTGCCAGCAGCTTAGGCCCTAGGGGCAATGAGCAGTTCTTC; CDR3 protein: CASSLGPRGNEQFF
V gene: TRBV5-6; J gene: TRBJ2-7; CDR3 length: 14; clone size: -; D gene: -; CDR3 DNA: TGTGCCAGCAGCTACGACAAGAACTCCTACGAGCAGTACTTC; CDR3 protein: CASSYDKNSYEQYF
V gene: TRBV12-3/TRBV12-4; J gene: TRBJ2-5; CDR3 length: 12; clone size: -; D gene: TRBD1; CDR3 DNA: TGTGCCAGCAGGACAGGGGGAATGACCCAGTACTTC; CDR3 protein: CASRTGGMTQYF
V gene: TRBV6-2/TRBV6-3; J gene: TRBJ2-3; CDR3 length: 18; clone size: -; D gene: -; CDR3 DNA: TGTGCCAGCAGTTACGAACTAGGACAGAAACCGACCACAGATACGCAGTATTTT; CDR3 protein: CASSYELGQKPTTDTQYF
V gene: TRBV6-5; J gene: TRBJ1-1; CDR3 length: 13; clone size: -; D gene: -; CDR3 DNA: TGTGCCAGCAATTCACAGGGAAGTACTGAAGCTTTCTTT; CDR3 protein: CASNSQGSTEAFF
V gene: TRBV7-6; J gene: TRBJ2-2; CDR3 length: 15; clone size: -; D gene: TRBD1; CDR3 DNA: TGTGCCAGCAGCTTAAGGACAGGGGACACCGGGGAGCTGTTTTTT; CDR3 protein: CASSLRTGDTGELFF
V gene: TRBV4-3; J gene: TRBJ1-5; CDR3 length: 14; clone size: -; D gene: TRBD1; CDR3 DNA: TGCGCCAGCAGCCAAACACAGGGGGCTCAGCCCCAGCATTTT; CDR3 protein: CASSQTQGAQPQHF
V gene: TRBV11-3; J gene: TRBJ2-2; CDR3 length: 15; clone size: -; D gene: -; CDR3 DNA: TGTGCCAGCAGCGCCCTCAGGGGTCTCACCGGGGAGCTGTTTTTT; CDR3 protein: CASSALRGLTGELFF
V gene: TRBV18; J gene: TRBJ1-2; CDR3 length: 16; clone size: once; D gene: TRBD1; CDR3 DNA: TGTGCCAGCTCACCGACAGACAGGGGAACTAGAGAGGGCTACACCTTC; CDR3 protein: CASSPTDRGTREGYTF
V gene: TRBV7-9; J gene: TRBJ1-2; CDR3 length: 14; clone size: -; D gene: -; CDR3 DNA: TGTGCCAGCAGCTTAGAGGCAGGGCTCTATGGCTACACCTTC; CDR3 protein: CASSLEAGLYGYTF
V gene: TRBV10-3; J gene: TRBJ1-2; CDR3 length: 13; clone size: few; D gene: -; CDR3 DNA: TGTGCCATCAGCCCCCGGGGTAATTATGGCTACACCTTC; CDR3 protein: CAISPRGNYGYTF
V gene: TRBV6-5; J gene: TRBJ1-6; CDR3 length: 15; clone size: -; D gene: -; CDR3 DNA: TGTGCCAGCAGTTACTCTGCGACGGACACCTACTCCCTCCACTTT; CDR3 protein: CASSYSATDTYSLHF
V gene: TRBV18; J gene: TRBJ1-1; CDR3 length: 14; clone size: -; D gene: -; CDR3 DNA: TGTGCCAGCTCATCAAACAGGGTTGACACTGAAGCTTTCTTT; CDR3 protein: CASSSNRVDTEAFF
V gene: TRBV15; J gene: TRBJ1-3; CDR3 length: 16; clone size: -; D gene: -; CDR3 DNA: TGTGCCACCAGCAGAGATGGGGGGAGAACTGGAAACACCATATATTTT; CDR3 protein: CATSRDGGRTGNTIYF
V gene: TRBV27; J gene: TRBJ1-5; CDR3 length: 13; clone size: -; D gene: TRBD1; CDR3 DNA: TGTGCCAGCAACCAGGGGGCAGGTCAGCCCCAGCATTTT; CDR3 protein: CASNQGAGQPQHF
V gene: TRBV9; J gene: TRBJ2-7; CDR3 length: 19; clone size: -; D gene: TRBD2; CDR3 DNA: TGTGCCAGCAGCGCCCCAGCCACTTCTAGCGGCACGAGCTCCTACGAGCAGTACTTC; CDR3 protein: CASSAPATSSGTSSYEQYF
V gene: TRBV24-1; J gene: TRBJ2-1; CDR3 length: 14; clone size: -; D gene: TRBD1; CDR3 DNA: TGTGCCACCACCGGGACAGGGGGTAATGTTGAGCAGTTCTTC; CDR3 protein: CATTGTGGNVEQFF
V gene: TRBV7-7; J gene: TRBJ2-7; CDR3 length: 15; clone size: -; D gene: -; CDR3 DNA: TGTGCCAGCAGCTTACTACAGGGCCCGGACTACGAGCAGTACTTC; CDR3 protein: CASSLLQGPDYEQYF
V gene: TRBV6-5; J gene: TRBJ1-2; CDR3 length: 12; clone size: few; D gene: -; CDR3 DNA: TGTGCCAGCAGCGGGAGGAACTATGGCTACACCTTC; CDR3 protein: CASSGRNYGYTF
V gene: TRBV2; J gene: TRBJ1-1; CDR3 length: 13; clone size: -; D gene: TRBD1; CDR3 DNA: TGTGCCAGCAGTCCTCCGGGACAGGGTAAAGCTTTCTTT; CDR3 protein: CASSPPGQGKAFF
V gene: TRBV9; J gene: TRBJ2-1; CDR3 length: 13; clone size: -; D gene: TRBD2; CDR3 DNA: TGTGCCAGCAGCACTTCTAGCGGGATAGGGCAGTTCTTC; CDR3 protein: CASSTSSGIGQFF
V gene: TRBV4-3; J gene: TRBJ2-7; CDR3 length: 16; clone size: -; D gene: TRBD2; CDR3 DNA: TGCGCCAGCAGCCGTGACCGGACTAGCGTTTCCTACGAGCAGTACTTC; CDR3 protein: CASSRDRTSVSYEQYF
V gene: TRBV6-5; J gene: TRBJ2-2; CDR3 length: 15; clone size: -; D gene: -; CDR3 DNA: TGTGCCAGCAGTTACTTGCCGGGGAACACCGGGGAGCTGTTTTTT; CDR3 protein: CASSYLPGNTGELFF
V gene: TRBV28; J gene: TRBJ1-5; CDR3 length: 16; clone size: -; D gene: -; CDR3 DNA: TGTGCCAGCAGTTCACCCCGAGGACAGAACAATCAGCCCCAGCATTTT; CDR3 protein: CASSSPRGQNNQPQHF
V gene: TRBV11-3; J gene: TRBJ2-5; CDR3 length: 15; clone size: -; D gene: -; CDR3 DNA: TGTGCCAGCAGCCTAGGGCAGACAGGACAAGAGACCCAGTACTTC; CDR3 protein: CASSLGQTGQETQYF
V gene: TRBV19; J gene: TRBJ1-4; CDR3 length: 13; clone size: -; D gene: TRBD1; CDR3 DNA: TGTGTGACGAGGGGGCGGTCGAATGAAAAACTGTTTTTT; CDR3 protein: CVTRGRSNEKLFF
V gene: TRBV5-1; J gene: TRBJ2-1; CDR3 length: 16; clone size: -; D gene: -; CDR3 DNA: TGCGCCAGCAGCGCCACAGGGTCAAACTCCTACAATGAGCAGTTCTTC; CDR3 protein: CASSATGSNSYNEQFF